The 9 T cell receptor beta chains reported below all come from one sample, sequenced in a study of identical twins. A single record per CDR3 protein comes from TCRdb applying MiXCR to the 5' RACE reads. Here the sample spans roughly 720,000 distinct CDR3 sequences, 18% being singletons. Another study also made use of these data, one on T cells expressing NK-cell markers.

The sequencing input was PBMCs. These receptors originate from a woman aged 18-30 years in good health.

The rearrangement links TRBV7-9 to TRBJ2-6, with D tentatively TRBD2 (5 bases). Germline-derived CDR1 and CDR2 are SEHNR and FQNEAQ (reference sequence). V was pared by 4 bases and J by 13 bases, with 5 bases between. The CDR3 length is 10 residues. CDR3 loop: CASSSGVLTF. The CDR3 nucleotides read TGTGCCAGCAGCTCGGGAGTCCTGACTTTC.

The sample holds a few counts of this clonotype. The rearrangement uses TRBV6-5 and TRBJ2-3, with unresolved D. Trimming removed 0 bases at V and 8 bases at J, with 6 bases between. In germline, CDR1 is MNHEY, CDR2 SVGAGI. The CDR3 contains 12 residues. As DNA, the CDR3 is TGTGCCAGCAGTTACTCAGTGGGTACGCAGTATTTT. It yields the protein CASSYSVGTQYF.

This clonotype was seen more than once but under ten times. The rearrangement joins TRBV19 to TRBJ2-3; D may be TRBD1 or TRBD2 (5 bases each). CDR3 size: 16 residues. V was cut by 6 bases and J by 0 bases, with 16 bases left in between. CDR1 is LNHDA, CDR2 SQIVND, per germline (reference sequence). As DNA, the CDR3 is TGTGCCAGTAGACAGGAGGAAGGCTACAGCACAGATACGCAGTATTTT. Its protein product is CASRQEEGYSTDTQYF.

This clonotype has a count of ten or more. The chain carries TRBV4-2 and TRBJ2-2; D is possibly TRBD2 (5 bases). Germline CDR1 reads LGHNA; CDR2 reads YNFKEQ. V gave up 4 bases and J gave up 5 bases, with 17 bases separating them. There are 16 residues in the CDR3. The CDR3 nucleotides read TGTGCCAGCAGCCCTAGGGCCTCATCGGGGACCGGGGAGCTGTTTTTT. This codes for CASSPRASSGTGELFF.

The chain is built from TRBV7-9 and TRBJ2-1, with D maybe TRBD2 (5 bases). In germline, CDR1 is SEHNR, CDR2 FQNEAQ (reference sequence). The V gene lost 5 bases and the J gene lost 9 bases, with 17 bases spanning the gap. The CDR3 totals 14 residues. The CDR3 coding sequence is TGTGCCAGCAGCCCGGCAGGAGGAGGTGGTGAGCAGTTCTTC. Its translation is CASSPAGGGGEQFF.

This clonotype was detected a few times. This chain uses TRBV9 with TRBJ2-5, with 9 positions matching TRBD1. The CDR3 runs to 16 residues. J gave up 5 bases and V 4 bases, and 12 bases lay outside the gene matches. CDR1 is SGDLS, CDR2 YYNGEE, per germline. The CDR3: CASSPVPGQGGETQYF. Written as DNA, the CDR3 is TGTGCCAGCAGCCCTGTCCCGGGACAGGGCGGTGAGACCCAGTACTTC.

CDR3 amino acids: CASSAHRGSLHF. The CDR3 DNA is TGTGCCAGCAGCGCTCACAGGGGAAGTCTGCATTTT. This rearrangement joins TRBV3-1 to TRBJ1-5, with TRBD1 identical over 7 bases. With 5 bases clipped from V and 15 bases from J, the junction kept 10 bases outside the gene matches. The CDR3 consists of 12 residues. CDR1 and CDR2 (germline): LGHDT, YNNKEL (reference sequence).

The chain is built from TRBV9 and TRBJ2-2; the match to TRBD2 covers 8 bases. Germline V gene lookup returns CDR1 SGDLS and CDR2 YYNGEE. The V gene end was trimmed by 0 bases and the J gene end by 7 bases; junction bases not matched to a gene: 5. CDR3 length equals 15 residues. CDR3 coding DNA: TGTGCCAGCAGCGTAGGATTAGCGGGGCACGGGGAGCTGTTTTTT. This translates into CASSVGLAGHGELFF.

The rearrangement links TRBV20-1 to TRBJ2-5, with 7 bases lining up with TRBD2. Germline V gene lookup returns CDR1 DFQATT and CDR2 SNEGSKA (reference sequence). The CDR3 sequence is 14 residues long. Losses at the gene ends were 5 bases for V and 4 bases for J; bases not matched to a gene: 10. This CDR3 is CSARRGVGGETQYF. The CDR3 bases are TGCAGTGCTCGCCGGGGGGTGGGGGGAGAGACCCAGTACTTC.